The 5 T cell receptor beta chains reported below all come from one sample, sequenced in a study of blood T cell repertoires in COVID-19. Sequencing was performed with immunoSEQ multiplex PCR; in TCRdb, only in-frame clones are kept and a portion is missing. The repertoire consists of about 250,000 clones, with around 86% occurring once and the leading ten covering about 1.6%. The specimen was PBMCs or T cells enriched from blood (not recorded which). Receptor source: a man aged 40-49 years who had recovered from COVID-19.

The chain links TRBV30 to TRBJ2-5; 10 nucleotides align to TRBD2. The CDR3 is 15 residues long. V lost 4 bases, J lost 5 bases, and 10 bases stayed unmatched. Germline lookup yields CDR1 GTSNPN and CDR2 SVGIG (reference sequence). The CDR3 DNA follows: TGTGCCTGGACGAGAAGCGGGGGGGCCCAGGAGACCCAGTACTTC. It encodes CAWTRSGGAQETQYF.

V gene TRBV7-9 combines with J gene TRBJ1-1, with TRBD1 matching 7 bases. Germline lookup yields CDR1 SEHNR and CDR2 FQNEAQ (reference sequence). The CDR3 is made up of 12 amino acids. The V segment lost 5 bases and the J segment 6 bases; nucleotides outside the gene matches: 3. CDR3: CASSPGTAEAFF. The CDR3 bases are TGTGCCAGCAGCCCAGGGACAGCTGAAGCTTTCTTT.

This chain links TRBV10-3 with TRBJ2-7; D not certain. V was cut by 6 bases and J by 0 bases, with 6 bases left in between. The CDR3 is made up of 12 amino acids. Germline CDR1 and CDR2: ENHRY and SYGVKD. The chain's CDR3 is CAIRASSYEQYF. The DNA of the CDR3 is TGTGCCATCAGAGCTAGCTCCTACGAGCAGTACTTC.

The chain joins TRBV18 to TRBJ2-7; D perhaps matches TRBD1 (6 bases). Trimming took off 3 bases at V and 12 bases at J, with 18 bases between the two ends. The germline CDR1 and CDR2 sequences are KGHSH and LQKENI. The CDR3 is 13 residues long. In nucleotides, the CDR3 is TGTGCCAGCTCACCCCACAGGGACCCCCCTGCGTACTTC. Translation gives CASSPHRDPPAYF. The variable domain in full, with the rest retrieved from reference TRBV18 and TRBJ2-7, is NAGVMQNPRHLVRRRGQEARLRCSPMKGHSHVYWYRQLPEEGLKFMVYLQKENIIDESGMPKERFSAEFPKEGPSILRIQQVVRGDSAAYFCASSPHRDPPAYFGPGTRLTVT.

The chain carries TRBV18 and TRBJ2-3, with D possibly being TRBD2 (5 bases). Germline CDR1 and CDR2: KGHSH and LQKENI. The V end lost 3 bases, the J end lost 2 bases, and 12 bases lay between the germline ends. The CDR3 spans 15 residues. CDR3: CASSPAGGPTDTQYF. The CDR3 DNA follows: TGTGCCAGCTCACCGGCGGGCGGTCCCACAGATACGCAGTATTTT.